Listed below are T cell receptor beta chains from one sample, sequenced in a study of blood T cell repertoires in COVID-19. Produced via immunoSEQ multiplex PCR; TCRdb's table is partial and in-frame only. The repertoire has some 200,000 clones, around 87% of them found once; the top ten carry less than 8%. Sequenced: PBMCs or T cells enriched from blood (not recorded which). The origin of the receptors is a man aged 25 to 40 in a cohort exposed to, infected with or recovered from COVID-19 (not recorded which). CDR3s include the opening cysteine and the closing phenylalanine or tryptophan. Each record gives: V gene, D gene, J gene, CDR3 length, clone size, CDR3 DNA, CDR3 protein. A D gene is named only where the DNA matches it firmly. Expanded clones get a size class; other rows say once, few or many, or leave the size out.

V: TRBV4-2; D: TRBD1; J: TRBJ2-6; length: 18; size: .; DNA: TGTGCCAGCAGCCTCAACGTACCGGGACAGTCTGGGGCCAACGTCCTGACTTTC; CDR3: CASSLNVPGQSGANVLTF
V: TRBV27; D: TRBD2; J: TRBJ2-1; length: 16; size: .; DNA: TGTGCCAGCAGTCAACCGGGACTAGCTGATTACAATGAGCAGTTCTTC; CDR3: CASSQPGLADYNEQFF
V: TRBV24-1; D: .; J: TRBJ1-2; length: 14; size: .; DNA: TGTGCCACCAGTGACTACAGGGCCACCTATGGCTACACCTTC; CDR3: CATSDYRATYGYTF
V: TRBV7-9; D: .; J: TRBJ1-1; length: 15; size: .; DNA: TGTGCCAGCAGCTTAGAGCCCACGAAGAACACTGAAGCTTTCTTT; CDR3: CASSLEPTKNTEAFF
V: TRBV12-5; D: .; J: TRBJ2-5; length: 14; size: once; DNA: TGTGCTAGTGGGAAGGGGGAAGGGCGGGAGACCCAGTACTTC; CDR3: CASGKGEGRETQYF
V: TRBV6-5; D: .; J: TRBJ1-1; length: 16; size: .; DNA: TGTGCCAGCAGTTACTCTGCTCGGGTTATGAACACTGAAGCTTTCTTT; CDR3: CASSYSARVMNTEAFF
V: TRBV28; D: .; J: TRBJ1-3; length: 15; size: few; DNA: TGTGCCAGCAGTTTAATTCCCAGCTCTGGAAACACCATATATTTT; CDR3: CASSLIPSSGNTIYF
V: TRBV6-2/TRBV6-3; D: TRBD2; J: TRBJ2-7; length: 15; size: .; DNA: TGTGCCAGCAGTGACCAGACTAGCGGGAGGGACGAGCAGTACTTC; CDR3: CASSDQTSGRDEQYF
V: TRBV7-7; D: TRBD2; J: TRBJ2-1; length: 19; size: few; DNA: TGTGCTAGCAGCTTCCTAGCGGGAGGGCAAGGTTCCCGGTACAATGAGCAGTTCTTC; CDR3: CASSFLAGGQGSRYNEQFF
V: TRBV7-6; D: TRBD1; J: TRBJ2-2; length: 15; size: .; DNA: TGTGCCAGCAGCTCCTCCGGGACAGGGACCGGGGAGCTGTTTTTT; CDR3: CASSSSGTGTGELFF
V: TRBV29-1; D: .; J: TRBJ2-7; length: 13; size: .; DNA: TGCAGCGTTAAAGGCAGGGACTCCTACGAGCAGTACTTC; CDR3: CSVKGRDSYEQYF
V: TRBV5-1; D: .; J: TRBJ2-6; length: 17; size: .; DNA: TGCGCCAGCAGCTTGCTACCAGGGGTTTCAGGGGCCAACGTCCTGACTTTC; CDR3: CASSLLPGVSGANVLTF
V: TRBV5-4; D: .; J: TRBJ1-4; length: 15; size: .; DNA: TGTGCCAGCAGTCTCGGAGGGAGACTTAATGAAAAACTGTTTTTT; CDR3: CASSLGGRLNEKLFF
V: TRBV3-1/TRBV3-2; D: TRBD2; J: TRBJ2-5; length: 17; size: .; DNA: TGTGCCAGCAGCCAAGAGCCGTCACTAGCGACACAAGAGACCCAGTACTTC; CDR3: CASSQEPSLATQETQYF
V: TRBV7-3; D: .; J: TRBJ1-1; length: 13; size: .; DNA: TGTGCCAGCAGCCGGACAGAGAACACTGAAGCTTTCTTT; CDR3: CASSRTENTEAFF
V: TRBV5-1; D: .; J: TRBJ1-2; length: 14; size: .; DNA: TGCGCCAGCAGCTTGGGACAGACATCCTATGGCTACACCTTC; CDR3: CASSLGQTSYGYTF
V: TRBV12-3/TRBV12-4; D: .; J: TRBJ2-7; length: 13; size: .; DNA: TGTGCCAGCAGTTTAAGCAACTCCTACGAGCAGTACTTC; CDR3: CASSLSNSYEQYF
V: TRBV11-2; D: .; J: TRBJ2-1; length: 16; size: .; DNA: TGTGCCAGCAGCCCCGCCAGCGGGTCCTCCTACAATGAGCAGTTCTTC; CDR3: CASSPASGSSYNEQFF
V: TRBV7-9; D: .; J: TRBJ1-2; length: 14; size: .; DNA: TGTGCCAGCAGCTTAACTCGAGGGTGGGATGGCTACACCTTC; CDR3: CASSLTRGWDGYTF
V: TRBV6-1; D: .; J: TRBJ1-3; length: 14; size: few; DNA: TGTGCCAGCAGTGAAAATCCAGCTGGAAACACCATATATTTT; CDR3: CASSENPAGNTIYF
V: TRBV6-4; D: .; J: TRBJ1-1; length: 13; size: .; DNA: TGTGCCAGCAGTCAGCTAGTGAACACTGAAGCTTTCTTT; CDR3: CASSQLVNTEAFF
V: TRBV6-5; D: .; J: TRBJ1-5; length: 15; size: few; DNA: TGTGCCAGCAGTCCTACGGGGGGTAGCAATCAGCCCCAGCATTTT; CDR3: CASSPTGGSNQPQHF
V: TRBV5-4; D: TRBD1; J: TRBJ1-6; length: 15; size: .; DNA: TGTGCCAGCAGCTCGCCGGGACAGCTGACTTCACCCCTCCACTTT; CDR3: CASSSPGQLTSPLHF
V: TRBV2; D: .; J: TRBJ2-5; length: 13; size: .; DNA: TGTGCCAGCAGCAACAGGGACGGGGAGACCCAGTACTTC; CDR3: CASSNRDGETQYF
V: TRBV4-2; D: TRBD2; J: TRBJ2-7; length: 15; size: .; DNA: TGTGCCAGCAGCCAGGTAGCGGGGTCGTCCTACGAGCAGTACTTC; CDR3: CASSQVAGSSYEQYF
V: TRBV21-1; D: .; J: TRBJ1-2; length: 16; size: .; DNA: TGTGCCAGCAGCCCCCCTAAGGACAGGGAACCTTATGGCTACACCTTC; CDR3: CASSPPKDREPYGYTF
V: TRBV19; D: TRBD2; J: TRBJ2-2; length: 14; size: .; DNA: TGTGCCAGTCTAGGAGCGGGAGACACCGGGGAGCTGTTTTTT; CDR3: CASLGAGDTGELFF
V: TRBV28; D: .; J: TRBJ2-4; length: 14; size: .; DNA: TGTGCCAGCAGTTTCTTACTAGCCAAAAACATTCAGTACTTC; CDR3: CASSFLLAKNIQYF
V: TRBV6-6; D: TRBD2; J: TRBJ2-7; length: 17; size: .; DNA: TGTGCCAGCAGTCGGCGAGGAGCGGGAGGTCCCGCGTGGGAGCAGTACTTC; CDR3: CASSRRGAGGPAWEQYF
V: TRBV7-2; D: .; J: TRBJ1-6; length: 17; size: .; DNA: TGTGCCAGCAGCGTCACCTCCCAGGACACCAAGAGGTCACCCCTCCACTTT; CDR3: CASSVTSQDTKRSPLHF
V: TRBV5-1; D: TRBD1; J: TRBJ2-1; length: 16; size: .; DNA: TGCGCCAGCAGCTGGCCCCCCGCAGGGGGCTACAATGAGCAGTTCTTC; CDR3: CASSWPPAGGYNEQFF
V: TRBV6-5; D: .; J: TRBJ1-2; length: 14; size: .; DNA: TGTGCCAGCAGCCTAAACGTACTGAACTATGGCTACACCTTC; CDR3: CASSLNVLNYGYTF
V: TRBV5-1; D: TRBD1; J: TRBJ2-5; length: 13; size: .; DNA: TGCGCCAGCAGCTGGCGACAGGGGGAGACCCAGTACTTC; CDR3: CASSWRQGETQYF
V: TRBV7-9; D: .; J: TRBJ1-6; length: 17; size: .; DNA: TGTGCCAGCAGTATGACAACCCCCAGCTCCTATAATTCACCCCTCCACTTT; CDR3: CASSMTTPSSYNSPLHF
V: TRBV13; D: .; J: TRBJ1-1; length: 16; size: .; DNA: TGTGCCAGCAGCTTAGGCGGCAGGGGAGTGAACACTGAAGCTTTCTTT; CDR3: CASSLGGRGVNTEAFF
V: TRBV28; D: .; J: TRBJ1-5; length: 15; size: .; DNA: TGTGCCAGCAGTTTAGCAGGGGCCCACAATCAGCCCCAGCATTTT; CDR3: CASSLAGAHNQPQHF
V: TRBV3-1/TRBV3-2; D: .; J: TRBJ2-3; length: 14; size: once; DNA: TGTGCCAGCAGCCCAGGGGCTTTCACAGATACGCAGTATTTT; CDR3: CASSPGAFTDTQYF
V: TRBV7-9; D: .; J: TRBJ1-4; length: 16; size: .; DNA: TGTGCCAGCAGCCCAGTCGGGGGGCCAACTAATGAAAAACTGTTTTTT; CDR3: CASSPVGGPTNEKLFF
V: TRBV9; D: TRBD2; J: TRBJ2-1; length: 14; size: once; DNA: TGTGCCAGCAGCGTCAACGAGCGGGGCCGAGAGCAGTTCTTC; CDR3: CASSVNERGREQFF
V: TRBV28; D: TRBD1; J: TRBJ2-7; length: 15; size: .; DNA: TGTGCCAGCAGTTTTGTTATGCAGGGGGCCCACGAGCAGTACTTC; CDR3: CASSFVMQGAHEQYF
V: TRBV29-1; D: .; J: TRBJ2-3; length: 15; size: .; DNA: TGCAGCGTTACGGGGATAGGGCGCAGCACAGATACGCAGTATTTT; CDR3: CSVTGIGRSTDTQYF
V: TRBV5-8; D: TRBD1; J: TRBJ2-2; length: 16; size: .; DNA: TGTGCCAGCAGCTACGAGGGGGCGTTGAACACCGGGGAGCTGTTTTTT; CDR3: CASSYEGALNTGELFF
V: TRBV5-1; D: .; J: TRBJ1-1; length: 15; size: .; DNA: TGCGCCAGCAGCTTGTGGCAGGACATGAACACTGAAGCTTTCTTT; CDR3: CASSLWQDMNTEAFF
V: TRBV27; D: TRBD2; J: TRBJ2-7; length: 18; size: .; DNA: TGTGCCAGCAGTGGCGGGCCCCTTAGCGGGAGGAACTCCTACGAGCAGTACTTC; CDR3: CASSGGPLSGRNSYEQYF
V: TRBV19; D: TRBD1; J: TRBJ2-1; length: 15; size: .; DNA: TGTGCCAGTAGTATAGGGCAGGGGGCGGACAATGAGCAGTTCTTC; CDR3: CASSIGQGADNEQFF
V: TRBV27; D: TRBD2; J: TRBJ2-2; length: 17; size: .; DNA: TGTGCCAGCAGTTTTTTTGGGGCTAGCGGGATCACCGGGGAGCTGTTTTTT; CDR3: CASSFFGASGITGELFF
V: TRBV28; D: .; J: TRBJ1-6; length: 14; size: .; DNA: TGTGCCAGCGGCCAATCGGGATCCACTTTGCCCCTCCACTTT; CDR3: CASGQSGSTLPLHF
V: TRBV7-8; D: .; J: TRBJ2-5; length: 19; size: .; DNA: TGTGCCAGCAGCTATGCCCCGGGGAGCCCGGAGGTTGGGTTTGAGACCCAGTACTTC; CDR3: CASSYAPGSPEVGFETQYF
V: TRBV3-1/TRBV3-2; D: .; J: TRBJ1-1; length: 17; size: .; DNA: TGTGCCAGCAGCCAAGTTTTCGAGTTGGACAGTTGGACTGAAGCTTTCTTT; CDR3: CASSQVFELDSWTEAFF
V: TRBV28; D: TRBD1; J: TRBJ1-2; length: 18; size: once; DNA: TGTGCCAGCAGTTCGCCGGGACAGGGGGCTGTCGTTATCTATGGCTACACCTTC; CDR3: CASSSPGQGAVVIYGYTF
V: TRBV28; D: .; J: TRBJ1-2; length: 13; size: .; DNA: TGTGCCAGCGGCCAAGAACCTAACTATGGCTACACCTTC; CDR3: CASGQEPNYGYTF